This T cell receptor beta chain was documented in a study of cytomegalovirus exposure and HLA in healthy donors. About the study: As released early, the data held 75 million to 90 million unique TCRs from HLA-typed donors. Study-level results: Later on, an analysis tied approximately 15,000 TCR beta sequences to HLA alleles at 0.05 false discovery rate. Later analysis reportedly placed an Asian-associated ancestry cluster below the roughly 640-donor mean in N-insertions. Cytomegalovirus association was assigned to about 150 TCR beta chains.

In the PCR, 60 Vbeta and 13 Jbeta primers were used. TCRdb's copy holds only in-frame clones and misses some; the assay was immunoSEQ multiplex PCR. The sample records around 190,000 clones, around 80% being singletons. Germline V gives CDR1 GTSNPN, CDR2 SVGIG (reference sequence). The CDR3 totals 14 residues. V lost 0 bases, J lost 5 bases, and 4 bases stayed unmatched. This clone was counted only a few times. Its antigen is still unknown. The chain has TRBV30 and TRBJ2-7; 10 bases align to TRBD2. This receptor was obtained from a man aged 35 to 55 in good health and CMV-seronegative. The material sequenced was PBMCs. CDR3 nucleotides: TGTGCCTGGAGTGTAACGCTAGCGGGAGACGAGCAGTACTTC. This codes for CAWSVTLAGDEQYF. The full variable domain, in which reference TRBV30 and TRBJ2-7 provide the parts outside the CDR3, is SQTIHQWPATLVQPVGSPLSLECTVEGTSNPNLYWYRQAAGRGLQLLFYSVGIGQISSEVPQNLSASRPQDRQFILSSKKLLLSDSGFYLCAWSVTLAGDEQYFGPGTRLTVT.